This T cell receptor (beta chain) was found in a study of shared clonotypes between healthy human individuals. About this clone itself: A much bigger clone sits one base away, suggesting this may be a read error. Other DNA sequences in this sample translate to the same CDR3.

CD45RA+ naive and CD45RA-negative memory subsets were separated from CD4+ cells. In the original workflow: As immunoSEQ supplied junction-only sequences (without quality scores), filtering differed. Data came from immunoSEQ multiplex PCR; TCRdb stores just in-frame clones and leaves some out. D and trimming come from the DNA, and the V and J calls and clone size come from that table. The sample shows 200,000 to 250,000 clones, 65% of them seen only once. This TCR was sampled from a man aged 25-45 years in good health. Sequencing was carried out using memory CD4+ T cells sorted from blood. Regarding subset: CD45RA-negative fraction.

CDR3 nucleotide sequence: TGCGCCAGCAGTGAGGATGGGGGGTCTGGGGCTAACGTCCTGACTTTC. It specifies CASSEDGGSGANVLTF. The rearrangement links TRBV10-2 to TRBJ2-6; D might be TRBD2 (6 bases). Germline lookup yields CDR1 WSHSY and CDR2 SAAADI. This CDR3 comprises 16 residues.